The 20 T cell receptor beta chains below come from one sample, sequenced in a study of tumor and adjacent non-tumor tissue in lung cancer. TCRbeta libraries were built with three rounds of nested PCR, modified from ARM-PCR. TCRdb ran MiXCR on the multiplex PCR reads and lists one entry per CDR3 protein. Among more than 85,000 distinct CDR3 sequences listed, 84% were seen once. This sample's RNA came from whole unsorted tissue. The specimen was lung tumor tissue. These receptors all stem from a man aged 70-80 years with non-small cell lung cancer.

To note about this clonotype: At one of its ends the junction is not consistent with the germline gene, which may arise from a read error. The V call is TRBV6-1, the J call TRBJ1-1; D gene uncertain. This CDR3 contains 15 residues. In germline, CDR1 is MNHNS, CDR2 SASEGT. The CDR3 nucleotides read TGTGCCAGCAGTGAAAACATCCTGACGAACACTGAAGCGTTCTTT. It encodes CASSENILTNTEAFF.

A remark on this clonotype: Compared with germline, one end of the junction differs, possibly owing to a read error. The chain recombines TRBV4-1 with TRBJ1-4, with TRBD1 as a possible D gene (5 bases). The CDR3 contains 16 residues. CDR1 MGHRA and CDR2 YSYEKL come from the germline V gene. The CDR3: CISSQASRGYVEKLFF. The CDR3 DNA reads as TGCATCAGCAGCCAAGCTTCGCGGGGCTATGTTGAAAAACTATTTTTT.

As for this clonotype: No conserved phenylalanine or tryptophan is present at the end of the CDR3, so a read error is the likely explanation. The chain is built from TRBV5-1 and TRBJ2-3, with TRBD2 matching over 9 bases. Trimming took 5 bases from V and 4 from J; bases not matched to a gene: 8. The CDR3 has 15 residues. The germline gives CDR1 SGHRS, CDR2 YFSETQ. DNA for the CDR3: TGCGCCAGCAGGAGCGGCGGGAGGGCATCAGATACGCAGTATTAT. Translated: CASRSGGRASDTQYY.

A single count supports this clonotype. The junction departs from the called germline gene at one end, perhaps through a read error. V and J are TRBV6-1 and TRBJ1-2; no firm D call. This CDR3 spans 12 amino acids. CDR1 MNHNS and CDR2 SASEGT come from the germline V gene. The CDR3 DNA reads as TGTGCCAGCAGTGTTGACTCTTATGGCTACGTCTTC. Protein sequence: CASSVDSYGYVF.

In the case of this clonotype: Germline and junction disagree at one end, which may indicate a read error. V usage is TRBV6-2 or TRBV6-3 and J usage is TRBJ2-1; D uncertain. The CDR3 is 13 residues long. The germline V gene has CDR1 MNHEY and CDR2 SVGEGT. The CDR3 coding sequence is TGTGACAGCAATAGAGGCGGTTACAATGAGCGGTTCTTC. Translation: CDSNRGGYNERFF.

This clonotype came up many times. This sequence joins TRBV5-5 and TRBJ2-1, with D unresolved. CDR3 length: 12 amino acids. Trimming removed 6 bases from V and 3 bases from J, with 7 bases in between. Germline V gives CDR1 SGHKS, CDR2 YYEKEE (reference sequence). CDR3 region: CASKANYNEQFF. The CDR3 coding sequence is TGTGCCAGCAAGGCGAACTACAATGAGCAGTTCTTC.

This clonotype was counted many times. The chain uses TRBV6-5 and TRBJ2-3; the D call may be TRBD1 or TRBD2 (5 bases each). V lost 6 bases, J lost 3 bases, and 10 bases lay in between. Germline V gives CDR1 MNHEY, CDR2 SVGAGI. This CDR3 has 13 residues. The CDR3 sequence is CASRRDGTDTQYF. CDR3 in DNA: TGTGCCAGCAGAAGGGACGGTACAGATACGCAGTATTTT.

This clonotype has at least ten counts. The rearrangement uses TRBV7-8 and TRBJ2-7; TRBD2 matches at 10 bases. CDR1 SGHVS and CDR2 FQNEAQ come from the germline V gene. With V trimmed by 5 bases and J by 2 bases, 6 bases remained unmatched. This CDR3 is 15 amino acids long. CDR3 protein: CASSQRLAGTYEQYF. The CDR3 DNA is TGTGCCAGCAGCCAACGACTAGCGGGCACCTACGAGCAGTACTTC.

Concerning this clonotype: This CDR3 fails to terminate in the conserved phenylalanine or tryptophan, so it likely reflects a read error. The rearrangement joins TRBV29-1 to TRBJ2-5; perhaps TRBD1 as D (6 bases). The CDR3 has 13 amino acids. Germline values: CDR1 SQVTM, CDR2 ANQGSEA. The CDR3 DNA reads TGCAGCGTGGCCGACAGGTTCGAAGATACCCAGTACCTC. It translates to CSVADRFEDTQYL.

A remark on this clonotype: No conserved phenylalanine or tryptophan is present at the end of the CDR3, so a read error is the likely explanation. The chain employs TRBV4-3 and TRBJ2-2, with TRBD1 as a possible D gene (5 bases). Germline V gene sequence: CDR1 LGHNA, CDR2 YSLEER. CDR3 length: 14 amino acids. V shed 0 bases and J shed 5 bases, with 7 bases lying between them. For the CDR3, the DNA is TGCGCCAGCAGCCAAGAAGGGGTTACCGGGGAGCTGTTTGTC. Translated: CASSQEGVTGELFV.

Notes on this clonotype: Likely a read error: the CDR3 ends without its conserved phenylalanine or tryptophan. This chain links TRBV6-5 with TRBJ2-3, with 12 nucleotides matching TRBD2. Losses at the gene ends were 7 bases for V and 3 bases for J; bases not matched to a gene: 5. CDR3 length equals 15 residues. Germline V gene sequence: CDR1 MNHEY, CDR2 SVGAGI. The CDR3 loop reads CASTSTSGGTDTQYL. The CDR3 DNA reads as TGTGCCAGCACTTCGACTAGCGGGGGAACAGATACGCAGTATTTA.

The gene calls are TRBV5-4 and TRBJ2-6, with 8 bases identical to TRBD2. From germline, CDR1 is SGHNT and CDR2 YYREEE (reference sequence). Trimming removed 2 bases from V and 14 bases from J; junction bases left unmatched: 18. This CDR3 has 17 residues. This chain's CDR3 is CASSFQREHSGANILTF. The CDR3 DNA is TGTGCCAGCAGCTTTCAGCGGGAGCACTCTGGGGCCAATATCCTGACTTTC.

Points on this clonotype: Without the conserved terminal phenylalanine or tryptophan, this CDR3 likely stems from a read error. This chain uses TRBV6-5 with TRBJ1-2; no clear D gene. Germline V CDR1 and CDR2: MNHEY, SVGAGI. The CDR3 runs 14 residues. The CDR3 nucleotides read TGTGTCAGCAATTACTCTCCCCCCGCGGAAAGCTACACCTTG. It yields the protein CVSNYSPPAESYTL.

The chain recombines TRBV5-5 with TRBJ2-2; D remains ambiguous. CDR3 length: 13 residues. With 2 bases removed from V and 13 bases from J, the gap between germline ends came to 15 bases. Germline CDR1 is SGHKS and CDR2 is YYEKEE (reference sequence). This CDR3 is CASSFDSPWGLFF. Written as DNA, the CDR3 is TGTGCCAGCAGCTTTGACTCTCCCTGGGGGCTGTTTTTT. The entire variable domain, with the rest obtained from reference TRBV5-5 and TRBJ2-2, is as follows: DAGVTQSPTHLIKTRGQQVTLRCSPISGHKSVSWYQQVLGQGPQFIFQYYEKEERGRGNFPDRFSARQFPNYSSELNVNALLLGDSALYLCASSFDSPWGLFFGEGSRLTVL.

Notes on this clonotype: A junction boundary mismatches the germline segment, possibly from a read error. The rearrangement links TRBV6-2 or TRBV6-3 to TRBJ2-1, with a weak D call TRBD2 (6 bases). The CDR3 contains 16 residues. CDR1 and CDR2 from the germline V gene are MNHEY and SVGEGT. CDR3 amino acids: CARSIHGSRSCNEQFF. CDR3 nucleotides: TGTGCCAGGAGCATACACGGGAGCCGCTCCTGCAATGAGCAGTTCTTC.

A word on this clonotype: One base away lies a much larger clone, so this may be a sequencing read error. The V gene is TRBV29-1, the J gene TRBJ2-2, with TRBD1 matching 10 bases. The germline CDR1 and CDR2 sequences are SQVTM and ANQGSEA. The CDR3 is made up of 15 amino acids. The ends lost 3 bases at V and 7 bases at J; junction bases unmatched: 8. CDR3: CSVDDVGQGNGELFF. The CDR3, as DNA: TGCAGCGTTGATGATGTGGGACAGGGGAACGGGGAGCTGTTTTTT.

This clonotype was seen only once. The CDR3 ends on some other residue instead of the conserved phenylalanine or tryptophan, so this is likely a read error. It is unclear where the CDR3 begins or ends on the DNA, so no DNA is shown, and the CDR3 is as TCRdb lists it. The gene calls are TRBV29-1 and TRBJ1-2; TRBD1, the table's D call, was not compared with the DNA. Germline assignment: CDR1 SQVTM and CDR2 ANQGSEA. The CDR3 contains 16 residues when both ends are counted. The CDR3 loop reads CSVVPYQSPGEDGNSL.

This sequence joins TRBV11-3 and TRBJ2-3; a possible D gene is TRBD2 (6 bases). This CDR3 region has 16 residues. The germline gives CDR1 SGHNT, CDR2 YENEEA. The germline V and J ends were trimmed by 5 bases and 0 bases, with 15 bases remaining between them. The CDR3: CASSETVGRSTDTQYF. The CDR3 DNA follows: TGTGCCAGCAGCGAGACGGTCGGGAGAAGCACAGATACGCAGTATTTT.

Points on this clonotype: A read error may produce the germline difference seen at one junction end. The CDR3 DNA is TGTGCCAGCAGCTACCCCCAGGGGCGGACAGGGGCAGATACGAAGTATTTT. Translating gives CASSYPQGRTGADTKYF. The chain carries TRBV7-9 and TRBJ2-3; TRBD1 matches 9 bases. This CDR3 contains 17 residues. Germline values: CDR1 SEHNR, CDR2 FQNEAQ (reference sequence).

On this clonotype: Given the absence of the conserved phenylalanine or tryptophan at the CDR3 end, a read error is likely. The chain couples TRBV28 to TRBJ1-5, with D possibly being TRBD1 (6 bases). Germline-derived CDR1 and CDR2 are MDHEN and SYDVKM. The CDR3 sequence is 15 residues long. V lost 5 bases and J 6 bases, leaving 17 bases between the germline ends. The CDR3, as DNA: TGTGCCAGCAGTCACTGCGACACAGGGAGTCAGCCCCAGCATTCT. This codes for CASSHCDTGSQPQHS.